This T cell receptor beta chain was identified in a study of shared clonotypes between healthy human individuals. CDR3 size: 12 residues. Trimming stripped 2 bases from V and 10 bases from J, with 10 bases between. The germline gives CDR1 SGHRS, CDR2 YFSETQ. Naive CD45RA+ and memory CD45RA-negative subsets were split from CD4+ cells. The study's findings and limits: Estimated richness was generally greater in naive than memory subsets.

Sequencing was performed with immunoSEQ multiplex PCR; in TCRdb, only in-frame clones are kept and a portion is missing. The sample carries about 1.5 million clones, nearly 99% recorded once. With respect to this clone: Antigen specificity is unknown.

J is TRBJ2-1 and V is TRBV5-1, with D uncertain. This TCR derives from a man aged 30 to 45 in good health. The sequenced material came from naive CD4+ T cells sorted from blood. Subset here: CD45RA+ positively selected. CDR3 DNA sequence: TGCGCCAGCAGCTTTACCGGACCCGAGCAGTTCTTC. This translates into CASSFTGPEQFF.